This T cell receptor (beta chain) stems from a study of identical twins. TCRdb re-analysed the 5' RACE reads in MiXCR, keeping a single row per CDR3 protein. The table records 350,000 or so distinct CDR3 sequences, 9% to 15% of them present only once. About this clonotype: Its target is not known.

Germline V CDR1 and CDR2: SGHVS, FQNEAQ. V lost 4 bases, J lost 2 bases, and 23 bases lay in between. The CDR3 contains 18 residues. Whole-study findings and limits: Fewer insertions were carried by abundant cord blood beta clonotypes, but none was seen in memory repertoires. Twins' excess sharing was less marked for out-of-frame beta sequences.

These data also formed part of another study, on yellow fever vaccine responses in identical twins.

The receptor was derived from a woman under 30 in good health. What was sequenced was CD8+ T cells sorted from blood. This sequence joins TRBV7-8 and TRBJ1-1, with D maybe TRBD1 (5 bases). The CDR3 sequence: CASSYSGIGRPLNTEAFF. CDR3 nucleotide sequence: TGTGCCAGCAGCTACTCAGGGATTGGCAGACCCTTAAACACTGAAGCTTTCTTT.